This T cell receptor beta chain is drawn from a study of pediatric ulcerative colitis. Per the germline V gene, CDR1 is SGHVS and CDR2 is FQNEAQ. The CDR3 is 15 residues long. Trimming took 2 bases from V and 6 from J, leaving 16 bases between them. Study-wide points: Ulcerative colitis patients shared more blood-rectal clones than controls.

Up to 500,000 reads were sequenced per sample. Profiling relied on immunoSEQ multiplex PCR, and the TCRdb table lists in-frame clones only, not all of them. The data contain some 60,000 clones, about three quarters of them singletons. Concerning this clone: Its antigen is undetermined.

This TCR was recovered from a boy between 10 and 17 years old with moderate ulcerative colitis. The genes are TRBV7-8 and TRBJ1-1; D unresolved. Material: blood. CDR3 region: CASSLYRSPSPEAFF. CDR3 coding DNA: TGTGCCAGCAGCTTATACAGAAGCCCAAGCCCTGAAGCTTTCTTT.